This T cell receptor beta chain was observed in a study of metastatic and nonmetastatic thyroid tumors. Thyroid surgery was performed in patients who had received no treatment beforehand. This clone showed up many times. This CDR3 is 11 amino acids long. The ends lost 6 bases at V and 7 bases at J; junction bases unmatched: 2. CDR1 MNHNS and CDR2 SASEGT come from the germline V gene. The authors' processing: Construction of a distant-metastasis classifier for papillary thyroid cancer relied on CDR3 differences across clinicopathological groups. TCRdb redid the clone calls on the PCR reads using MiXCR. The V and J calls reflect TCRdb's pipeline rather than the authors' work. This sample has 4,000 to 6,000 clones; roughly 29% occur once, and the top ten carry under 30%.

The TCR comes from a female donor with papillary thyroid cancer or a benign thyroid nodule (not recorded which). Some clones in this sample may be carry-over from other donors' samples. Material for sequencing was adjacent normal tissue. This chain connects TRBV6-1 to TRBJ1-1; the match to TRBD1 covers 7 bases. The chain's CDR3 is CASRRDSEAFF. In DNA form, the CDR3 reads TGTGCCAGCAGACGGGACAGTGAAGCTTTCTTT.